What follows are 11 T cell receptor beta chains derived from one specimen sequenced in a study of T cell repertoires in cytomegalovirus infection. These receptors are not linked to any known antigen. One entry per CDR3 protein results from TCRdb running MiXCR on the reads. The sample records about 110,000 distinct CDR3 sequences, 10% being singletons. The sequencing input was PBMCs, sequenced either directly or after in vitro stimulation (not recorded which). The receptors shown here come from a human donor in good health (CMV status not recorded). Some clones in this sample may be carry-over from other donors' samples.

The V call is TRBV6-5, the J call TRBJ2-2, with D perhaps TRBD1 (5 bases). Per the germline V gene, CDR1 is MNHEY and CDR2 is SVGAGI. The CDR3 loop spans 15 amino acids. V was cut by 2 bases and J by 3 bases, with 10 bases left in between. The CDR3 is CASSYLDRYTGELFF. CDR3 DNA: TGTGCCAGCAGTTACCTTGACAGATACACCGGGGAGCTGTTTTTT.

This chain uses TRBV29-1 with TRBJ2-3; possibly TRBD2 for D (5 bases). Germline V gene data show CDR1 as SQVTM and CDR2 as ANQGSEA. The CDR3 totals 12 residues. V was pared by 6 bases and J by 9 bases, with 16 bases between. CDR3 in DNA: TGCAGCGTCGCCCTACTAGAGGTGACGCAGTATTTT. Its protein is CSVALLEVTQYF.

This clonotype was recorded a few times. The CDR3 DNA is TGTGCCAGCAGCCAAGCGGGGCGGAACACTGAAGCTTTCTTT. Its protein is CASSQAGRNTEAFF. The chain carries TRBV3-1 and TRBJ1-1; a weak D match, TRBD1 (5 bases). Trimming stripped 1 base from V and 1 base from J, with 7 bases between. There are 14 residues in the CDR3. Germline CDR1 LGHDT, CDR2 YNNKEL (reference sequence).

This clonotype was seen ten or more times. The rearrangement joins TRBV12-3 or TRBV12-4 to TRBJ2-3; no reliable D call. Trimming cost V 3 bases and J 5 bases, with 6 bases left between them. This CDR3 is built from 12 residues. CDR3 in amino acids: CASSFTQDTQYF. The CDR3 DNA reads TGTGCCAGCAGTTTTACCCAAGATACGCAGTATTTT.

This clonotype was seen a few times. The gene calls are TRBV11-2 and TRBJ2-5; D uncertain. The germline V gene encodes CDR1 SGHAT and CDR2 FQNNGV. V shed 1 base and J shed 1 base, with 10 bases lying between them. The CDR3 is 15 residues long. The CDR3 spells CASSLVVGSQETQYF. CDR3 coding DNA: TGTGCCAGCAGCTTAGTAGTCGGCAGCCAAGAGACCCAGTACTTC.

V usage is TRBV28 and J usage is TRBJ1-1; 12 bases fit TRBD1. V lost 0 bases and J lost 6; bases outside the gene matches: 5. From germline, CDR1 is MDHEN and CDR2 SYDVKM. There are 16 residues in the CDR3. CDR3 DNA: TGTGCCAGCAGTTTATGGGGACAGGGGGCGAGCGCTGAAGCTTTCTTT. It encodes CASSLWGQGASAEAFF.

This clonotype has at least ten counts. The chain couples TRBV5-1 to TRBJ1-1; D not resolved. The CDR3 sequence is 17 residues long. The ends were cut back, 0 bases at V and 0 bases at J, with 15 bases in the middle. The V gene's germline CDR1 is SGHRS and CDR2 YFSETQ. CDR3 sequence (DNA): TGCGCCAGCAGCTTGGCGGGTCTAAGGAGGATGAACACTGAAGCTTTCTTT. Translation gives CASSLAGLRRMNTEAFF.

This clonotype has just a few counts. The rearrangement joins TRBV29-1 to TRBJ1-2; D remains unclear. This CDR3 is 15 amino acids long. V gave up 4 bases and J gave up 7 bases, with 22 bases separating them. Per germline, CDR1 SQVTM and CDR2 ANQGSEA. CDR3 sequence (DNA): TGCAGCGTTGTCCAAAGCGCGGTGTACCGTAGTGGCTACACCTTC. It is translated as CSVVQSAVYRSGYTF.

Remarks on this clonotype: A much larger clone differs from this one at a single base, so this may be a read error. The chain employs TRBV7-2 and TRBJ2-5; D perhaps matches TRBD2 (5 bases). CDR1 and CDR2 from the germline V gene are SGHTA and FQGNSA. There are 15 residues in the CDR3. CDR3 region: CASTLPTGLQESQYF. DNA for the CDR3: TGTGCCAGCACCCTCCCCACCGGACTTCAAGAGTCCCAGTACTTC.

This clonotype occurred many times. The rearrangement uses TRBV27 and TRBJ2-1; D is uncertain. V was pared by 9 bases and J by 5 bases, with 20 bases between. The CDR3 runs to 15 residues. Germline CDR1 MNHEY, CDR2 SMNVEV (reference sequence). The CDR3: CARIFSRVGHNEQFF. The DNA of the CDR3 is TGTGCCAGAATCTTTAGCAGAGTCGGTCACAATGAGCAGTTCTTC.

The table lists this clonotype with many counts. CDR3 coding DNA: TGTGCCAGCAGTCCGGGACTAGCTCTCACCGGGGAGCTGTTTTTT. It specifies CASSPGLALTGELFF. The gene calls are TRBV2 and TRBJ2-2; 9 bases map to TRBD2. The CDR3 is 15 amino acids. CDR1 and CDR2 (germline): SNHLY, FYNNEI. The ends lost 5 bases at V and 4 bases at J; junction bases unmatched: 5.